A selection of T cell receptor beta chains follows, all from one sample in a study of technical replicates of blood from a few donors. Method: immunoSEQ multiplex PCR; TCRdb's copy keeps in-frame clones and lacks some. The repertoire consists of about 89,000 clones, with 85% to 95% occurring once and the leading ten covering 0.2% to 0.25%. Sequenced material: T cells isolated from PBMCs. The receptor source for this set is a human donor in good health. Each CDR3 is given with its conserved first and last residue. D genes are given only for firm matches. A row's size may be missing; if present it is once, few, many or a size class.

abundance: NA; v_gene: TRBV9; j_gene: TRBJ2-7; d_gene: TRBD2; CDR3nt: TGTGCCAGCAGCCCCAGCGGGGGATCCTACGAGCAGTACTTC; CDR3aa: CASSPSGGSYEQYF
abundance: NA; v_gene: TRBV25-1; j_gene: TRBJ1-2; d_gene: NA; CDR3nt: TGTGCCAGCAGTGAAAAGGGGCTAGGCTACACCTTC; CDR3aa: CASSEKGLGYTF
abundance: NA; v_gene: TRBV28; j_gene: TRBJ2-7; d_gene: NA; CDR3nt: TGTGCCAGCAGTCTCGTCCCCGAGCGCTACGAGCAGTACTTC; CDR3aa: CASSLVPERYEQYF
abundance: NA; v_gene: TRBV18; j_gene: TRBJ1-1; d_gene: TRBD1; CDR3nt: TGTGCCAGCTCGCGGGACAGGGGGAACACTGAAGCTTTCTTT; CDR3aa: CASSRDRGNTEAFF
abundance: NA; v_gene: TRBV25-1; j_gene: TRBJ2-1; d_gene: TRBD1; CDR3nt: TGTGCCAGCAGCCTTGCCGGGACAGGGGGTTACAATGAGCAGTTCTTC; CDR3aa: CASSLAGTGGYNEQFF
abundance: NA; v_gene: TRBV30; j_gene: TRBJ2-3; d_gene: TRBD2; CDR3nt: TGTGCCTGGAGTGCCACTGGAGCGGGGGTAACAGATACGCAGTATTTT; CDR3aa: CAWSATGAGVTDTQYF
abundance: NA; v_gene: TRBV6-5; j_gene: TRBJ1-6; d_gene: NA; CDR3nt: TGTGCCAGCAACGACAGGTTTAATTCACCCCTCCACTTT; CDR3aa: CASNDRFNSPLHF
abundance: once; v_gene: TRBV12-5; j_gene: TRBJ1-1; d_gene: NA; CDR3nt: TGTGCTAGTGGTTTGGGGCTCAGTCGGAACACTGAAGCTTTCTTT; CDR3aa: CASGLGLSRNTEAFF
abundance: NA; v_gene: TRBV10-3; j_gene: TRBJ2-3; d_gene: TRBD1; CDR3nt: TGTGCCATCGCAAGGGACAGTAGCACAGATACGCAGTATTTT; CDR3aa: CAIARDSSTDTQYF
abundance: NA; v_gene: TRBV11-3; j_gene: TRBJ1-6; d_gene: NA; CDR3nt: TGTGCCAGCAGCTTATACGCGGGGGTCTCCTATAATTCACCCCTCCACTTT; CDR3aa: CASSLYAGVSYNSPLHF
abundance: NA; v_gene: TRBV7-9; j_gene: TRBJ2-3; d_gene: TRBD1; CDR3nt: TGTGCCAGCAGCATGGGACAGGGGGCCGGAGATACGCAGTATTTT; CDR3aa: CASSMGQGAGDTQYF
abundance: NA; v_gene: TRBV29-1; j_gene: TRBJ2-1; d_gene: TRBD1; CDR3nt: TGCAGCGTGGCCGGGACAGGGGGCGCGGTAAATGAGCAGTTCTTC; CDR3aa: CSVAGTGGAVNEQFF
abundance: NA; v_gene: TRBV2; j_gene: TRBJ1-4; d_gene: TRBD1; CDR3nt: TGTGCCAGCAGGGCAAGACAGGGCCCTTCGCGATCAACTAATGAAAAACTGTTTTTT; CDR3aa: CASRARQGPSRSTNEKLFF
abundance: NA; v_gene: TRBV23-1; j_gene: TRBJ2-2; d_gene: NA; CDR3nt: TGCGCCAGCAGCCCCCGACTAGATAAGCACACCGGGGAGCTGTTTTTT; CDR3aa: CASSPRLDKHTGELFF
abundance: NA; v_gene: TRBV7-8; j_gene: TRBJ2-2; d_gene: TRBD1; CDR3nt: TGTGCCAGCAGACCCAGGACAGGGGCGAACACCGGGGAGCTGTTTTTT; CDR3aa: CASRPRTGANTGELFF
abundance: NA; v_gene: TRBV28; j_gene: TRBJ2-7; d_gene: NA; CDR3nt: TGTGCCAGCAGTTTAACAGGGAGGGGGCAGTACTTC; CDR3aa: CASSLTGRGQYF
abundance: NA; v_gene: TRBV9; j_gene: TRBJ2-1; d_gene: NA; CDR3nt: TGTGCCAGCAGCGTAATGGGGGGACCCCACAATGAGCAGTTCTTC; CDR3aa: CASSVMGGPHNEQFF
abundance: NA; v_gene: TRBV18; j_gene: TRBJ2-7; d_gene: TRBD1; CDR3nt: TGTGCCAGCTCACCCCGGGGGACAGGGCCGTACGAGCAGTACTTC; CDR3aa: CASSPRGTGPYEQYF
abundance: NA; v_gene: TRBV19; j_gene: TRBJ2-3; d_gene: TRBD2; CDR3nt: TGTGCCAGTACCCTTTCTAGCGGGAGGGCCGCAGATACGCAGTATTTT; CDR3aa: CASTLSSGRAADTQYF
abundance: NA; v_gene: TRBV11-3; j_gene: TRBJ2-3; d_gene: TRBD2; CDR3nt: TGTGCCAGCGGGCCGGGGGGTGCAGATACGCAGTATTTT; CDR3aa: CASGPGGADTQYF
abundance: NA; v_gene: TRBV28; j_gene: TRBJ2-1; d_gene: NA; CDR3nt: TGTGCCACTAGGGGGGGGGCGTCCTACAATGAGCAGTTCTTC; CDR3aa: CATRGGASYNEQFF
abundance: NA; v_gene: TRBV5-1; j_gene: TRBJ2-3; d_gene: NA; CDR3nt: TGCGCCAGCCACCACAGGGACGTATTAAGCACAGATACGCAGTATTTT; CDR3aa: CASHHRDVLSTDTQYF
abundance: NA; v_gene: TRBV2; j_gene: TRBJ1-5; d_gene: TRBD1; CDR3nt: TGTGCCAGCACCTCCCCCGGACAGGGAGCGAGCAATCAGCCCCAGCATTTT; CDR3aa: CASTSPGQGASNQPQHF
abundance: NA; v_gene: TRBV5-1; j_gene: TRBJ2-6; d_gene: TRBD1; CDR3nt: TGCGCCAGCAGTTCCGACCGGGACAGGGGTTGGGTAGGGGCCAACGTCCTGACTTTC; CDR3aa: CASSSDRDRGWVGANVLTF
abundance: NA; v_gene: TRBV19; j_gene: TRBJ1-1; d_gene: NA; CDR3nt: TGTGCCAGTGTGGGGGGCACTGAAGCTTTCTTT; CDR3aa: CASVGGTEAFF
abundance: NA; v_gene: TRBV7-8; j_gene: TRBJ1-2; d_gene: NA; CDR3nt: TGTGCCAGCAGCTTTGGGAAACAGGCGGCTAACTATGGCTACACCTTC; CDR3aa: CASSFGKQAANYGYTF
abundance: NA; v_gene: TRBV7-9; j_gene: TRBJ1-5; d_gene: TRBD1; CDR3nt: TGTGCCAGCAGCGAAACAGGGGAGGATCAGCCCCAGCATTTT; CDR3aa: CASSETGEDQPQHF
abundance: NA; v_gene: TRBV5-4; j_gene: TRBJ1-1; d_gene: NA; CDR3nt: TGTGCCAGCAGCTTGCGGGTAGGTGAGGTGACTGAAGCTTTCTTT; CDR3aa: CASSLRVGEVTEAFF
abundance: NA; v_gene: TRBV30; j_gene: TRBJ1-3; d_gene: NA; CDR3nt: TGTGCCTGGAGGATCAGGGGAAACACCATATATTTT; CDR3aa: CAWRIRGNTIYF
abundance: NA; v_gene: TRBV5-4; j_gene: TRBJ2-3; d_gene: TRBD2; CDR3nt: TGTGCCAGCAGCTTGGAGGGCGGGGGGGACTCAGATACGCAGTATTTT; CDR3aa: CASSLEGGGDSDTQYF
abundance: NA; v_gene: TRBV13; j_gene: TRBJ1-1; d_gene: NA; CDR3nt: TGTGCCAGCAGCCGTTTATCTGAAGCTTTCTTT; CDR3aa: CASSRLSEAFF
abundance: NA; v_gene: TRBV28; j_gene: TRBJ2-5; d_gene: NA; CDR3nt: TGTGCCAGCAGGCCCTTGGACATTGGGGCGGAGACCCAGTACTTC; CDR3aa: CASRPLDIGAETQYF
abundance: NA; v_gene: TRBV6-5; j_gene: TRBJ2-1; d_gene: TRBD1; CDR3nt: TGTGCCAGCCGGAGAGACAGGGTGAATGAGCAGTTCTTC; CDR3aa: CASRRDRVNEQFF
abundance: NA; v_gene: TRBV5-1; j_gene: TRBJ2-5; d_gene: TRBD2; CDR3nt: TGCGCCAGCAGCTGGGGACTAGCGGGGGCCCAGTACTTC; CDR3aa: CASSWGLAGAQYF
abundance: NA; v_gene: TRBV5-1; j_gene: TRBJ2-7; d_gene: TRBD2; CDR3nt: TGCGCCAGCAGCAGGGGCGGGGGGGGAACCTACGAGCAGTACTTC; CDR3aa: CASSRGGGGTYEQYF
abundance: NA; v_gene: TRBV7-2; j_gene: TRBJ2-7; d_gene: TRBD2; CDR3nt: TGTGCCAGCAGCTTACAGCCGGCGGGAGGGCCGATTGGCTACGAGCAGTACTTC; CDR3aa: CASSLQPAGGPIGYEQYF
abundance: NA; v_gene: TRBV27; j_gene: TRBJ1-2; d_gene: NA; CDR3nt: TGTGCCAGCAGTCCGACCTACGACAGCCACTATGGCTACACCTTC; CDR3aa: CASSPTYDSHYGYTF
abundance: NA; v_gene: TRBV19; j_gene: TRBJ2-5; d_gene: NA; CDR3nt: TGTGCCAGTAGCGAGATAGGGACTCAAGAGACCCAGTACTTC; CDR3aa: CASSEIGTQETQYF
abundance: NA; v_gene: TRBV4-1; j_gene: TRBJ2-3; d_gene: TRBD1; CDR3nt: TGCGCCAGCAGCCAAGATCGCAGGGGGAGAGATACGCAGTATTTT; CDR3aa: CASSQDRRGRDTQYF
abundance: NA; v_gene: TRBV18; j_gene: TRBJ1-1; d_gene: NA; CDR3nt: TGTGCCAGCTCACCACCGTCAGGGAAGGCATCTGAAGCTTTCTTT; CDR3aa: CASSPPSGKASEAFF
abundance: NA; v_gene: TRBV30; j_gene: TRBJ1-2; d_gene: NA; CDR3nt: TGTGCCTGGAATCCGTCGTTTAACTATGGCTACACCTTC; CDR3aa: CAWNPSFNYGYTF
abundance: NA; v_gene: TRBV7-3; j_gene: TRBJ2-3; d_gene: NA; CDR3nt: TGTGCCAGCAGCTTAACCGTTGAGCGAGCAGATACGCAGTATTTT; CDR3aa: CASSLTVERADTQYF
abundance: NA; v_gene: TRBV15; j_gene: TRBJ1-2; d_gene: NA; CDR3nt: TGTGCCACCAGCACCCAGGGTGTGAGCGGCTACACCTTC; CDR3aa: CATSTQGVSGYTF
abundance: NA; v_gene: TRBV6-1; j_gene: TRBJ1-1; d_gene: NA; CDR3nt: TGTGCCAGCAGTGAACAGGAACGAGGGTGGGCTGAAGCTTTCTTT; CDR3aa: CASSEQERGWAEAFF
abundance: once; v_gene: TRBV28; j_gene: TRBJ1-2; d_gene: NA; CDR3nt: TGTGCCAGCAGTTCTACAGGGAACTATGGCTACACCTTC; CDR3aa: CASSSTGNYGYTF
abundance: NA; v_gene: TRBV9; j_gene: TRBJ1-1; d_gene: NA; CDR3nt: TGTGCCAGCAGCTCCCGACTCGGGGAGAACACTGAAGCTTTCTTT; CDR3aa: CASSSRLGENTEAFF
abundance: NA; v_gene: TRBV21-1; j_gene: TRBJ1-1; d_gene: NA; CDR3nt: TGTGCCAGCAGGGACAGTATGAACACTGAAGCTTTCTTT; CDR3aa: CASRDSMNTEAFF
abundance: NA; v_gene: TRBV4-2; j_gene: TRBJ2-5; d_gene: TRBD2; CDR3nt: TGTGCCAGCAGCCAAGAAGTAGGGATAGGGAGGGTGACCCAGTACTTC; CDR3aa: CASSQEVGIGRVTQYF
abundance: NA; v_gene: TRBV9; j_gene: TRBJ2-3; d_gene: NA; CDR3nt: TGTGCCAGCAGCACCGCGGTTGGGAGAACAGATACGCAGTATTTT; CDR3aa: CASSTAVGRTDTQYF
abundance: once; v_gene: TRBV2; j_gene: TRBJ1-3; d_gene: NA; CDR3nt: TGTGCCAGCAGGGGGGGTCCTGGAAACACCATATATTTT; CDR3aa: CASRGGPGNTIYF
abundance: NA; v_gene: TRBV20-1; j_gene: TRBJ2-5; d_gene: NA; CDR3nt: TGCAGTGCCAAAACAGAAGAGACCCAGTACTTC; CDR3aa: CSAKTEETQYF
abundance: NA; v_gene: TRBV7-6; j_gene: TRBJ2-1; d_gene: TRBD2; CDR3nt: TGTGCCACCCTTAGCGGGAGCGACTACAATGAGCAGTTCTTC; CDR3aa: CATLSGSDYNEQFF
abundance: NA; v_gene: TRBV4-1; j_gene: TRBJ2-1; d_gene: TRBD2; CDR3nt: TGCGCCAGCAGCCAGGCACCTAGCGGGGGGGCCTACAATGAGCAGTTCTTC; CDR3aa: CASSQAPSGGAYNEQFF
abundance: NA; v_gene: TRBV5-4; j_gene: TRBJ2-1; d_gene: TRBD1; CDR3nt: TGTGCCAGCAGCTTGGAGGCACAGGGGGGTGAGCAGTTCTTC; CDR3aa: CASSLEAQGGEQFF
abundance: once; v_gene: TRBV4-2; j_gene: TRBJ2-3; d_gene: TRBD2; CDR3nt: TGTGCCAGCAGCCAAGCACCGGTTTTTAGCGGGGGCACAGATACGCAGTATTTT; CDR3aa: CASSQAPVFSGGTDTQYF
abundance: NA; v_gene: TRBV29-1; j_gene: TRBJ2-5; d_gene: NA; CDR3nt: TGCAGCGTTCCCGGAGTAGGGGGCCAAGAGACCCAGTACTTC; CDR3aa: CSVPGVGGQETQYF
abundance: NA; v_gene: TRBV14; j_gene: TRBJ2-2; d_gene: TRBD1; CDR3nt: TGTGCCAGCAGCCCCTTGGACAGGGGGCGCAACACCGGGGAGCTGTTTTTT; CDR3aa: CASSPLDRGRNTGELFF
abundance: NA; v_gene: TRBV7-8; j_gene: TRBJ1-1; d_gene: NA; CDR3nt: TGTGCCAGCAGCTTATATAACAGGGTGTCTGAAGCTTTCTTT; CDR3aa: CASSLYNRVSEAFF
abundance: NA; v_gene: TRBV7-8; j_gene: TRBJ2-1; d_gene: TRBD2; CDR3nt: TGTGCCAGCAGCCTGGGACTAGCTGGAGGTGAGCAGTTCTTC; CDR3aa: CASSLGLAGGEQFF